This is a list of T cell receptor beta chains from one sample in a study of blood T cell repertoires in COVID-19. Profiling relied on immunoSEQ multiplex PCR, and the TCRdb table lists in-frame clones only, not all of them. The sample has approximately 170,000 clones, 82% seen once. Input material: peripheral blood. These receptors came from a woman of 80 years or more with active or convalescent COVID-19. The CDR3 runs from the conserved cysteine through the conserved F or W. The D gene is left open where the match is weak. Where a row states a size, it is once, few, many or the class of an expanded clone; other rows omit it.

d_call clone_size j_call v_call cdr3_length cdr3_nt cdr3_aa
. few TRBJ1-1 TRBV6-5 15 TGTGCCAGCAGTTACTCGGGAGGGTCAAACACTGAAGCTTTCTTT CASSYSGGSNTEAFF
TRBD2 . TRBJ2-7 TRBV2 15 TGTGCCAGCAGTGATCGATTAGCGGGGCCTTACGAGCAGTACTTC CASSDRLAGPYEQYF
. . TRBJ2-1 TRBV20-1 16 TGCAGTGCTAGTGGGAGCGCGAGCAGCTCCTACAATGAGCAGTTCTTC CSASGSASSSYNEQFF
. . TRBJ2-3 TRBV9 13 TGTGCCAGCAGCGTAGCAGCGGAGATGACGCAGTATTTT CASSVAAEMTQYF
. . TRBJ1-2 TRBV6-5 15 TGTGCCAGCTTTCGACGGGGGAGTAGTAGCTATGGCTACACCTTC CASFRRGSSSYGYTF
TRBD2 . TRBJ2-7 TRBV5-1 16 TGCGCCAGCAGCCAAGGGACTAGCGGGAAGTTCTACGAGCAGTACTTC CASSQGTSGKFYEQYF
. . TRBJ1-5 TRBV24-1 12 TGTGCCACCAGTAGGGGTGTTCAGCCCCAGCATTTT CATSRGVQPQHF
. . TRBJ2-3 TRBV3-1/TRBV3-2 14 TGTGCCAGCAGCCCTGGCCGTAGCACAGATACGCAGTATTTT CASSPGRSTDTQYF
. . TRBJ1-1 TRBV15 14 TGTGCCACCAGCAGGGCAGGGGCTGGCACTGAAGCTTTCTTT CATSRAGAGTEAFF
TRBD1 . TRBJ1-1 TRBV5-1 16 TGCGCCAGCAGCAACCGGGACAGGGGCGCGACCACTGAAGCTTTCTTT CASSNRDRGATTEAFF